The clone carrying this T cell receptor beta chain appeared many times. Its antigen remains unidentified. These data originate in a study of response to subunit inactivated influenza vaccine. Findings and caveats of the study: The authors put forward the suggestion that each seasonal influenza vaccination may bring in only a limited number of new T cells.

Each CDR3 protein gets one entry after TCRdb re-called the RT-PCR reads with MiXCR. The sample has over 650,000 distinct CDR3 sequences, about 18% seen once; the top ten hold approximately 11%. The V gene end was trimmed by 4 bases and the J gene end by 4 bases; junction bases not matched to a gene: 2. This CDR3 contains 14 residues. The V gene's germline CDR1 is LGHNA and CDR2 YSLEER. This clonotype originated in a man aged 50 or older who received an inactivated influenza vaccine. Sequencing was performed on PBMCs from blood, taken less than 6 days after vaccination. The chain recombines TRBV4-3 with TRBJ2-3; 10 nucleotides agree with TRBD1. The CDR3 loop is CASSRGTGADTQYF. CDR3 sequence (DNA): TGCGCCAGCAGCCGGGGGACAGGGGCAGATACGCAGTATTTT.